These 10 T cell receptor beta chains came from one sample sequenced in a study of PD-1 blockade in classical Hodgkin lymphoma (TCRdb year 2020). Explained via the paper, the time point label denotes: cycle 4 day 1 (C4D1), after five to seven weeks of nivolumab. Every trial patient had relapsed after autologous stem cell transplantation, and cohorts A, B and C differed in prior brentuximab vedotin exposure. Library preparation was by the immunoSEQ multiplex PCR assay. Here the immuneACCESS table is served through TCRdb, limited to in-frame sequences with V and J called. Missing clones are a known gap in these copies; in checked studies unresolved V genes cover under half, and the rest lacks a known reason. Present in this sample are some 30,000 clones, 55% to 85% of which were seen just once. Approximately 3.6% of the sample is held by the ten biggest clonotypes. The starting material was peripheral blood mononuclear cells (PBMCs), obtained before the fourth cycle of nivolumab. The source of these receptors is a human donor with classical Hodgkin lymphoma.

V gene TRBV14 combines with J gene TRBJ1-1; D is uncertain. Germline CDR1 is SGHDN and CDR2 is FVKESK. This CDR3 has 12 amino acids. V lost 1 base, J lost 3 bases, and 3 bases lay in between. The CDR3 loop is CASSQGHTEAFF. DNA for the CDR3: TGTGCCAGCAGCCAAGGACACACTGAAGCTTTCTTT.

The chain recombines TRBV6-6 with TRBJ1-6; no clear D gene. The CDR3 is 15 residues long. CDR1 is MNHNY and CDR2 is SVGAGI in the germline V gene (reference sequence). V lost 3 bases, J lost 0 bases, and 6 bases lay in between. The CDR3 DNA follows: TGTGCCAGCAGTTATTTGAGCTCCTATAATTCACCCCTCCACTTT. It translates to CASSYLSSYNSPLHF.

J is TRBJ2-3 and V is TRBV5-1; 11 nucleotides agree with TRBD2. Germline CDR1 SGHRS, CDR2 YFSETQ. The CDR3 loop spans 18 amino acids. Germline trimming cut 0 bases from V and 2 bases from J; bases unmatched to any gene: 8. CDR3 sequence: CASSLVPLAGGNTDTQYF. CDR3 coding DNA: TGCGCCAGCAGCTTGGTACCGTTAGCGGGAGGGAACACAGATACGCAGTATTTT.

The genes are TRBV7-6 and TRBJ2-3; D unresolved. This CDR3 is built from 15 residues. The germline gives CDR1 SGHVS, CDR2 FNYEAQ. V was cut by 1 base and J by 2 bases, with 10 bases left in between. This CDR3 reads CASSLVGSYTDTQYF. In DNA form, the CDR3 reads TGTGCCAGCAGCTTAGTCGGCAGCTACACAGATACGCAGTATTTT. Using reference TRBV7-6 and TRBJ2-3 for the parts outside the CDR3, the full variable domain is GAGVSQSPRYKVTKRGQDVALRCDPISGHVSLYWYRQALGQGPEFLTYFNYEAQQDKSGLPNDRFSAERPEGSISTLTIQRTEQRDSAMYRCASSLVGSYTDTQYFGPGTRLTVL.

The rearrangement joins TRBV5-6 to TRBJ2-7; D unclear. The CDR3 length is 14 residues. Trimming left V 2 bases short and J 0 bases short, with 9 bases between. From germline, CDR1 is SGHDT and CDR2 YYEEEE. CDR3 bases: TGTGCCAGCAGCTTTACAGAAAACTCCTACGAGCAGTACTTC. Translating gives CASSFTENSYEQYF. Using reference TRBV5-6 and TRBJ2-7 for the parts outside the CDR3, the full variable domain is DAGVTQSPTHLIKTRGQQVTLRCSPKSGHDTVSWYQQALGQGPQFIFQYYEEEERQRGNFPDRFSGHQFPNYSSELNVNALLLGDSALYLCASSFTENSYEQYFGPGTRLTVT.

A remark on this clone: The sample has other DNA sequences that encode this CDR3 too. The CDR3 bases are TGTGCCAGCTCACCAGGGGGAGGTGGCGAAAAACTGTTTTTT. Amino acid sequence: CASSPGGGGEKLFF. The chain recombines TRBV18 with TRBJ1-4; D might be TRBD1 (5 bases). Looked up from germline, CDR1 is KGHSH and CDR2 is LQKENI. Trimming pared 2 bases from V and 8 bases from J, leaving 12 bases between. CDR3 length equals 14 residues.

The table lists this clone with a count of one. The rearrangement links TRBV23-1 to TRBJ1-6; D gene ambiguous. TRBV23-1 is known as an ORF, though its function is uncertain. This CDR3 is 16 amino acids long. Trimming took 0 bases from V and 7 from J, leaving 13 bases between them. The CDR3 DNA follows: TGCGCCAGCAGTCAATCCCCTGGCGGGATCAATTCACCCCTCCACTTT. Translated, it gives CASSQSPGGINSPLHF.

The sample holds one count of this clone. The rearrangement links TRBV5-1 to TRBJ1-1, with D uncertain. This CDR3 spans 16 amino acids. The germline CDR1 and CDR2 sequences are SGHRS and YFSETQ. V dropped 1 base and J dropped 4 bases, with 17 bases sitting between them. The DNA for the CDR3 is TGCGCCAGCAGCTTGTGGGCGGGCCTTGGGAGCACTGAAGCTTTCTTT. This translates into CASSLWAGLGSTEAFF.

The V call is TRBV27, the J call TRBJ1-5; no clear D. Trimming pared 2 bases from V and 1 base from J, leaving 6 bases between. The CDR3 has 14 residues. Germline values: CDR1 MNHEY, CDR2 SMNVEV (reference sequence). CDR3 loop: CASSLKASNQPQHF. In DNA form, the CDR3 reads TGTGCCAGCAGTTTAAAAGCGAGCAATCAGCCCCAGCATTTT.

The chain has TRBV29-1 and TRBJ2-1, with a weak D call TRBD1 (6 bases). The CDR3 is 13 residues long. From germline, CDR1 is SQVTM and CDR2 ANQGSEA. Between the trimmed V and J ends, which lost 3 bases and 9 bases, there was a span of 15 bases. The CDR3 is CSVDAFTGREQFF. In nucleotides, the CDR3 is TGCAGCGTTGACGCCTTTACAGGGCGTGAGCAGTTCTTC.